Detailed here is one T cell receptor beta chain. What it recognizes is unknown. Profiling relied on immunoSEQ multiplex PCR, and the TCRdb table lists in-frame clones only, not all of them. Of about 2.4 million clones in the sample, more than 80% were seen once. The data stem from a study of shared clonotypes between healthy human individuals. Whole-study results and caveats: Researchers found naive subsets generally carried larger estimated richness than memory subsets. Blood was the only sampled material, and tissue repertoires likely differ.

The origin of this receptor is a man between 18 and 29 years old in good health. Sequencing used naive CD4+ T cells sorted from blood. Subset noted: CD45RA+ positively selected.

The CDR3 DNA sequence: TGTGCCAGCACCCGTACACAGGGGACGAACACCGGGGAGCTGTTTTTT. It specifies CASTRTQGTNTGELFF. This chain links TRBV27 with TRBJ2-2; 7 positions match TRBD1. The length of the CDR3 is 16 residues. After removal of 7 bases from V and 0 bases from J, the junction contained 8 bases not matched to a gene. The V gene's germline CDR1 is MNHEY and CDR2 SMNVEV (reference sequence).